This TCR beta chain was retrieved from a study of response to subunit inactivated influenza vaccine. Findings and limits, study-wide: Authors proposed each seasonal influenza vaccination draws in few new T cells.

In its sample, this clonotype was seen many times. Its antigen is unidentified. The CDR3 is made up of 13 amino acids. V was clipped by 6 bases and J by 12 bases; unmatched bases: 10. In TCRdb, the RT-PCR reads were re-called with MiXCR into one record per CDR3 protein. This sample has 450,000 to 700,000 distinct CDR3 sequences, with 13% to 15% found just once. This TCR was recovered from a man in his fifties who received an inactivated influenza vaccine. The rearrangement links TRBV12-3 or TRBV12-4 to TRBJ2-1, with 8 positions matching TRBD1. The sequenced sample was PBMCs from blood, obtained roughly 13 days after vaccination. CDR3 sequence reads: CASSRNQGAGQFF. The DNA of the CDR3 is TGTGCCAGCAGCCGAAACCAGGGGGCGGGGCAGTTCTTC.